Each of the 25 T cell receptor beta chains below was sequenced from the same sample in a study of T cell responses to AZD1222 COVID-19 vaccine. Measured with immunoSEQ multiplex PCR; TCRdb has only the in-frame clones, and not every one. Here the sample spans tens of thousands of clones, 80% to 90% being singletons. The specimen comprised peripheral blood, sampled 28 days after the second AZD1222 dose. The receptors shown here come from an adult who received the AZD1222 COVID-19 vaccine.

The V and J genes are TRBV7-2 and TRBJ1-4, with D maybe TRBD1 (6 bases). Germline CDR1 and CDR2: SGHTA and FQGNSA. The V gene lost 3 bases and the J gene lost 4 bases, with 9 bases spanning the gap. CDR3 length: 14 residues. The CDR3 spells CASSLGGGNEKLFF. The CDR3 bases are TGTGCCAGCAGCTTGGGGGGCGGTAATGAAAAACTGTTTTTT.

The genes are TRBV3-1 (or the pseudogene TRBV3-2) and TRBJ2-7, with 11 bases that match TRBD2. Germline V lookup: CDR1 LGHDT, CDR2 YNNKEL (reference sequence). With V trimmed by 8 bases and J by 2 bases, 5 bases remained unmatched. This CDR3 comprises 14 residues. Here the CDR3 reads CASSYSGGAYEQYF. The CDR3 DNA reads TGTGCCAGCTCCTATAGCGGGGGGGCCTACGAGCAGTACTTC.

The rearrangement joins TRBV27 to TRBJ1-4; D unclear. The CDR3 loop spans 12 amino acids. V was trimmed by 3 bases and J by 2 bases, leaving 1 base between them. The germline V gene encodes CDR1 MNHEY and CDR2 SMNVEV (reference sequence). CDR3 region: CASSFTNEKLFF. The CDR3 region has the DNA TGTGCCAGCAGTTTTACTAATGAAAAACTGTTTTTT. The complete variable domain, with remaining parts taken from reference TRBV27 and TRBJ1-4, reads EAQVTQNPRYLITVTGKKLTVTCSQNMNHEYMSWYRQDPGLGLRQIYYSMNVEVTDKGDVPEGYKVSRKEKRNFPLILESPSPNQTSLYFCASSFTNEKLFFGSGTQLSVL.

The chain combines TRBV21-1 with TRBJ1-1; the table names TRBD1, a call not compared with the DNA. TRBV21-1 is marked as a pseudogene. CDR3 size: 17 residues. In DNA form, the CDR3 reads TGTGCCAGCAGCGTTCGTCCGGACAGGGGGCGAGGAACTGAAGCTTTCTTT. It translates to CASSVRPDRGRGTEAFF.

This sequence joins TRBV6-5 and TRBJ1-2; D is possibly TRBD1 (5 bases). Germline V gives CDR1 MNHEY, CDR2 SVGAGI. This CDR3 is 13 amino acids long. With 7 bases removed from V and 4 bases from J, the gap between germline ends came to 13 bases. As DNA, the CDR3 is TGTGCCAGCACTCCATCGGGGCTCTATGGCTACACCTTC. It codes for CASTPSGLYGYTF.

This chain connects TRBV7-8 to TRBJ2-6; TRBD2 agrees at 7 bases. The CDR3 has 15 residues. V shed 5 bases and J 1 base; nucleotides not matched to a gene: 2. Looked up from germline, CDR1 is SGHVS and CDR2 is FQNEAQ. The CDR3 sequence is CASSRAGSGANVLTF. DNA for the CDR3: TGTGCCAGCAGCCGAGCGGGGTCTGGGGCCAACGTCCTGACTTTC.

This rearrangement joins TRBV6-5 to TRBJ1-1; D remains unclear. The CDR3 totals 14 residues. The germline gives CDR1 MNHEY, CDR2 SVGAGI. V was clipped by 3 bases and J by 9 bases, with 17 bases between them. CDR3 in amino acids: CASSYNLISSQAFF. CDR3 sequence (DNA): TGTGCCAGCAGTTATAACCTGATCTCTTCCCAAGCTTTCTTT.

The rearrangement links TRBV13 to TRBJ2-1; D ambiguous. The V gene lost 1 base and the J gene lost 0 bases, with 13 bases spanning the gap. The germline V gene has CDR1 PRHDT and CDR2 FYEKMQ (reference sequence). This CDR3 is built from 17 residues. The CDR3 loop is CASSLVGGPGSYNEQFF. Written as DNA, the CDR3 is TGTGCCAGCAGCTTAGTCGGTGGACCTGGCTCCTACAATGAGCAGTTCTTC.

The V and J genes are TRBV20-1 and TRBJ2-3, with 8 bases that match TRBD1. This CDR3 region has 15 residues. Germline trimming cut 3 bases from V and 5 bases from J; bases unmatched to any gene: 10. Germline V gene data show CDR1 as DFQATT and CDR2 as SNEGSKA (reference sequence). CDR3 coding DNA: TGCAGTGCTAGTCGCGGGACAGGTCATGTAGATACGCAGTATTTT. This translates into CSASRGTGHVDTQYF.

This rearrangement joins TRBV28 to TRBJ1-5; D uncertain. The V gene lost 5 bases and the J gene lost 4 bases, with 21 bases spanning the gap. Germline V gene data show CDR1 as MDHEN and CDR2 as SYDVKM. The CDR3 totals 17 residues. The CDR3 reads CASSPSIALGLNQPQHF. DNA of the CDR3: TGTGCCAGCAGTCCCTCGATCGCCTTGGGGTTAAATCAGCCCCAGCATTTT.

The chain employs TRBV9 and TRBJ2-2; D possibly corresponds to TRBD1 (5 bases). CDR3 size: 15 residues. CDR1 and CDR2 from the germline V gene are SGDLS and YYNGEE. V shed 5 bases and J shed 10 bases, with 21 bases lying between them. The CDR3 nucleotides read TGTGCCAGCAGTTCAGGGCTTTCCCGGAGCGAGGAGCTGTTTTTT. Its protein is CASSSGLSRSEELFF.

This chain uses TRBV19 with TRBJ2-2; D ambiguous. The germline V gene has CDR1 LNHDA and CDR2 SQIVND (reference sequence). V was cut by 10 bases and J by 5 bases, with 17 bases left in between. CDR3 size: 14 residues. The CDR3 protein is CATTMGYSTGELFF. DNA for the CDR3: TGTGCCACGACAATGGGCTATTCGACCGGGGAGCTGTTTTTT.

This chain links TRBV2 with TRBJ1-1; the D is unclear. V shed 2 bases and J shed 1 base, with 8 bases lying between them. CDR1 and CDR2 from the germline V gene are SNHLY and FYNNEI. The CDR3 runs 14 residues. The CDR3 here is CASSEMYGNTEAFF. In DNA, the CDR3 is TGTGCCAGCAGTGAAATGTATGGGAACACTGAAGCTTTCTTT.

V is TRBV7-2 and J is TRBJ2-7; 11 nucleotides align to TRBD2. V shed 3 bases, J shed 7 bases, and the junction held 8 bases outside the gene matches. In germline, CDR1 is SGHTA, CDR2 FQGNSA. The CDR3 is 15 amino acids. The CDR3 nucleotides read TGTGCCAGCAGCTTCGGGGTTAGCGGGGGGGAGGAGCAGTACTTC. Translation gives CASSFGVSGGEEQYF.

The chain recombines TRBV9 with TRBJ2-3; possibly TRBD1 or TRBD2 for D (5 bases each). Trimming took off 3 bases at V and 2 bases at J, with 10 bases between the two ends. There are 14 residues in the CDR3. CDR1 is SGDLS and CDR2 is YYNGEE in the germline V gene. The CDR3 sequence: CASSAGTLTDTQYF. CDR3 nucleotide sequence: TGTGCCAGCAGCGCGGGGACCCTCACAGATACGCAGTATTTT. The variable domain in full, completed from reference TRBV9 and TRBJ2-3, reads DSGVTQTPKHLITATGQRVTLRCSPRSGDLSVYWYQQSLDQGLQFLIQYYNGEERAKGNILERFSAQQFPDLHSELNLSSLELGDSALYFCASSAGTLTDTQYFGPGTRLTVL.

This chain uses TRBV25-1 with TRBJ2-7; D uncertain. The CDR3 loop spans 11 amino acids. CDR1 is MGHDK and CDR2 is SYGVNS in the germline V gene. V shed 6 bases and J shed 3 bases, with 6 bases lying between them. In DNA form, the CDR3 reads TGTGCCAGCAGACGGAACTACGAGCAGTACTTC. Protein sequence: CASRRNYEQYF.

This clone has a single count. This chain connects TRBV28 to TRBJ1-5; unclear D gene. V was pared by 3 bases and J by 2 bases, with 11 bases between. The CDR3 spans 15 residues. The germline CDR1 and CDR2 sequences are MDHEN and SYDVKM. CDR3 nucleotides: TGTGCCAGCAGTTTTTGGGCTGATGGCAATCAGCCCCAGCATTTT. Protein: CASSFWADGNQPQHF.

To note about this clone: The junction shows a germline mismatch at one end, possibly a read error. This sequence joins TRBV6-2 or TRBV6-3 and TRBJ1-1; D not certain. Germline V gene data show CDR1 as MNHEY and CDR2 as SVGEGT. The CDR3 extends over 15 amino acids. The CDR3 is CASSYGSRTNPEAFF. For the CDR3, the DNA is TGTGCCAGCAGTTACGGTAGTAGGACGAACCCTGAAGCTTTCTTT.

This chain joins TRBV19 and TRBJ2-3; D might be TRBD2 (6 bases). Trimming shortened V by 1 base and J by 6 bases, and 14 bases separated the two germline ends. Germline CDR1 LNHDA, CDR2 SQIVND (reference sequence). CDR3 size: 15 residues. The DNA of the CDR3 is TGTGCCAGTAGTATAGGAGGGCCACGGGGGGATACGCAGTATTTT. This gives the protein CASSIGGPRGDTQYF.

The rearrangement links TRBV12-3 or TRBV12-4 to TRBJ1-1, with D unresolved. The CDR3 loop spans 12 amino acids. Trimming cost V 7 bases and J 5 bases, with 11 bases left between them. The CDR3 reads CASNVAGTEAFF. The CDR3 DNA follows: TGTGCCAGCAATGTAGCTGGGACTGAAGCTTTCTTT.

V is TRBV2 and J is TRBJ1-5; TRBD1 agrees at 9 bases. Per germline, CDR1 SNHLY and CDR2 FYNNEI. The ends lost 10 bases at V and 2 bases at J; junction bases unmatched: 3. The CDR3 has 13 amino acids. CDR3 sequence (DNA): TGTGCCATCCGGACAGGGGGCAATCAGCCCCAGCATTTT. The encoded protein is CAIRTGGNQPQHF.

The chain is built from TRBV19 and TRBJ1-2, with unresolved D. Trimming took off 1 base at V and 1 base at J, with 16 bases between the two ends. This CDR3 has 17 residues. CDR1 and CDR2 (germline): LNHDA, SQIVND (reference sequence). DNA of the CDR3: TGTGCCAGTAGTATAGCGGCAGAAAAGATATTTAACTATGGCTACACCTTC. This sequence encodes CASSIAAEKIFNYGYTF.

The chain carries TRBV28 and TRBJ1-1; TRBD1 matches at 7 bases. The V segment lost 5 bases and the J segment 11 bases; nucleotides outside the gene matches: 8. Germline V gene data show CDR1 as MDHEN and CDR2 as SYDVKM. CDR3 length: 12 residues. The CDR3 loop reads CASSQRQGWAFF. The CDR3 bases are TGTGCCAGCAGTCAAAGACAGGGTTGGGCTTTCTTT.

The chain recombines TRBV5-1 with TRBJ2-2; D not certain. CDR1 SGHRS and CDR2 YFSETQ come from the germline V gene. The V end lost 4 bases, the J end lost 5 bases, and 12 bases lay between the germline ends. This CDR3 has 14 residues. The CDR3 loop reads CASSLLLGTGELFF. The CDR3 nucleotides are TGCGCCAGCAGCCTTCTTCTGGGTACCGGGGAGCTGTTTTTT.

V usage is TRBV7-8 and J usage is TRBJ1-2, with TRBD1 matching over 7 bases. The V gene's germline CDR1 is SGHVS and CDR2 FQNEAQ. With V trimmed by 5 bases and J by 5 bases, 11 bases remained unmatched. The CDR3 covers 15 residues. CDR3 bases: TGTGCCAGCAGCCCCGAGGGGGCAGGAATTTATGGCTACACCTTC. Translating it yields CASSPEGAGIYGYTF.